The 14 T cell receptor beta chains given below trace back to one sample, sequenced in a study of blood T cell repertoires in COVID-19. The repertoire was sequenced with immunoSEQ multiplex PCR; TCRdb's copy has only in-frame clones and lacks some. Of 220,000 or so clones listed, more than 75% are singletons. The sample consisted of peripheral blood. The source is a man aged 45-65 years who had recovered from COVID-19.

J is TRBJ1-1 and V is TRBV9; D not resolved. V dropped 4 bases and J dropped 0 bases, with 13 bases sitting between them. The CDR3 is 15 amino acids. Germline CDR1 is SGDLS and CDR2 is YYNGEE. The CDR3 loop reads CASSPWTEVNTEAFF. As DNA, the CDR3 is TGTGCCAGCAGCCCATGGACTGAAGTGAACACTGAAGCTTTCTTT.

The chain uses TRBV14 and TRBJ2-2, with D uncertain. V lost 5 bases, J lost 4 bases, and 11 bases lay in between. CDR3 length equals 14 residues. Germline CDR1 SGHDN, CDR2 FVKESK. CDR3 loop: CASSIQAITGELFF. The CDR3 nucleotides are TGTGCCAGCAGCATCCAGGCGATCACCGGGGAGCTGTTTTTT.

V gene TRBV5-1 combines with J gene TRBJ1-4; TRBD1 matches at 7 bases. This CDR3 has 14 amino acids. Germline V gives CDR1 SGHRS, CDR2 YFSETQ. V lost 3 bases to trimming and J lost 3 bases; unmatched junction nucleotides: 2. CDR3: CASSYGTANEKLFF. CDR3 DNA: TGCGCCAGCAGCTACGGGACAGCTAATGAAAAACTGTTTTTT.

This clone was detected only once. V usage is TRBV28 and J usage is TRBJ1-4; TRBD1 aligns across 8 bases. The ends lost 7 bases at V and 8 bases at J; junction bases unmatched: 9. CDR3 length: 14 amino acids. Germline V CDR1 and CDR2: MDHEN, SYDVKM. The CDR3 sequence is CASNSGQGGEKLFF. In DNA, the CDR3 is TGTGCCAGCAACTCCGGACAGGGAGGAGAAAAACTGTTTTTT.

The V call is TRBV6-2 or TRBV6-3, the J call TRBJ2-7; TRBD2 matches at 9 bases. CDR1 and CDR2 from the germline V gene are MNHEY and SVGEGT. The CDR3 is 16 residues long. V was pared by 0 bases and J by 3 bases, with 6 bases of the junction left unmatched. The CDR3 is CASSYSLLAGLYEQYF. CDR3 sequence (DNA): TGTGCCAGCAGTTACTCTTTACTAGCGGGCCTCTACGAGCAGTACTTC.

V gene TRBV6-6 combines with J gene TRBJ1-2; TRBD1 matches 12 bases. CDR1 MNHNY and CDR2 SVGAGI come from the germline V gene (reference sequence). CDR3 size: 16 residues. Losses at the gene ends were 7 bases for V and 4 bases for J; bases not matched to a gene: 10. CDR3 residues: CASNPGTGGAAYGYTF. DNA for the CDR3: TGTGCCAGCAACCCCGGGACAGGGGGCGCCGCCTATGGCTACACCTTC.

The chain's CDR3 is CASSFRRLAITTSDTQYF. The CDR3 DNA is TGCGCCAGCAGCTTCCGCCGACTAGCCATCACAACATCGGATACGCAGTATTTT. The J gene is TRBJ2-3, the V gene TRBV5-1; the match to TRBD2 covers 7 bases. J lost 6 bases, V lost 2 bases, and 18 bases had no gene match. The V gene's germline CDR1 is SGHRS and CDR2 YFSETQ. This CDR3 has 18 amino acids.

The chain joins TRBV23-1 to TRBJ2-3; D possibly corresponds to TRBD1 (6 bases). TRBV23-1 is marked as an open reading frame, function uncertain. The CDR3 consists of 15 residues. Trimming took off 0 bases at V and 4 bases at J, with 11 bases between the two ends. The CDR3 DNA follows: TGCGCCAGCAGTCAATCGGGGTGGGGGCCAGATACGCAGTATTTT. Translating gives CASSQSGWGPDTQYF.

V and J are TRBV11-2 and TRBJ2-4, with 10 bases matching TRBD2. Trimming at V came to 3 bases and at J to 5 bases, leaving 7 bases not matched to a gene. The CDR3 extends over 16 amino acids. The germline V gene has CDR1 SGHAT and CDR2 FQNNGV. CDR3 bases: TGTGCCAGCAGCTTCTCTAGCGGGAGTCTCCAAAACATTCAGTACTTC. Protein: CASSFSSGSLQNIQYF.

The rearrangement links TRBV28 to TRBJ1-2; D call uncertain. CDR3 size: 11 residues. Germline CDR1 is MDHEN and CDR2 is SYDVKM. The CDR3 protein is CVATNNYGYTF. In DNA form, the CDR3 reads TGTGTGGCCACTAATAACTATGGCTACACCTTC.

The V call is TRBV5-8, the J call TRBJ1-4; TRBD1 aligns across 7 bases. J gave up 5 bases and V 4 bases, and 8 bases lay outside the gene matches. The germline CDR1 and CDR2 sequences are SGHTS and YDEGEE. CDR3 length equals 15 residues. CDR3 amino acids: CASSHGTVKNEKLFF. The CDR3, as DNA: TGTGCCAGCAGCCACGGGACAGTGAAAAATGAAAAACTGTTTTTT.

The V gene is TRBV14, the J gene TRBJ2-7; 10 positions agree with TRBD1. The CDR3 runs 14 residues. J gave up 4 bases and V 2 bases, and 2 bases lay outside the gene matches. Germline V gene sequence: CDR1 SGHDN, CDR2 FVKESK. The CDR3: CASSQPDRGYEQYF. In DNA, the CDR3 is TGTGCCAGCAGCCAACCGGACAGGGGGTACGAGCAGTACTTC.

The chain joins TRBV5-1 to TRBJ2-5, with D perhaps matching TRBD1 (6 bases). Trimming stripped 0 bases from V and 3 bases from J, with 15 bases between. In germline, CDR1 is SGHRS, CDR2 YFSETQ. The length of the CDR3 is 16 residues. In nucleotides, the CDR3 is TGCGCCAGCAGCTTGGGGACAGTTTTTTCCAAAGAGACCCAGTACTTC. Its protein product is CASSLGTVFSKETQYF.

The gene calls are TRBV28 and TRBJ2-4; weak D call: TRBD2 (6 bases). V was trimmed by 5 bases and J by 7 bases, leaving 18 bases between them. Germline lookup yields CDR1 MDHEN and CDR2 SYDVKM. CDR3 length equals 15 residues. The chain's CDR3 is CASSPPRRGINIQYF. The CDR3 DNA follows: TGTGCCAGCAGTCCCCCGCGGCGCGGGATCAACATTCAGTACTTC.